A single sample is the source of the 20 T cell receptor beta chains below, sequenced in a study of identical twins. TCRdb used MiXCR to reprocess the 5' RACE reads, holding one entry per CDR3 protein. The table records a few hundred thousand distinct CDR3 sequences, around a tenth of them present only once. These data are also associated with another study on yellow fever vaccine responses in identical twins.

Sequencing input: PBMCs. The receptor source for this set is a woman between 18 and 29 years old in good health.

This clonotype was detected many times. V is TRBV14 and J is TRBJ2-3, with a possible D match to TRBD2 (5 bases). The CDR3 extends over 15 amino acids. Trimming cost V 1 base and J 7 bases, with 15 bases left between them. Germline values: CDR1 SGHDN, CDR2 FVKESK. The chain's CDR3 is CASSQVTTPGYTQYF. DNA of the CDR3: TGTGCCAGCAGCCAAGTGACCACCCCGGGATATACGCAGTATTTT.

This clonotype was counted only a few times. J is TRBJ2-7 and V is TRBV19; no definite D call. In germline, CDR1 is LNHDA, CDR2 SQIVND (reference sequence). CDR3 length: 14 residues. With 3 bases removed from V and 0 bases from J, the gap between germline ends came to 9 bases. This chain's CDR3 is CASSILATSYEQYF. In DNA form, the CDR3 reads TGTGCCAGTAGTATTCTGGCGACCTCCTACGAGCAGTACTTC. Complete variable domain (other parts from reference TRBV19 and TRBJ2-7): DGGITQSPKYLFRKEGQNVTLSCEQNLNHDAMYWYRQDPGQGLRLIYYSQIVNDFQKGDIAEGYSVSREKKESFPLTVTSAQKNPTAFYLCASSILATSYEQYFGPGTRLTVT.

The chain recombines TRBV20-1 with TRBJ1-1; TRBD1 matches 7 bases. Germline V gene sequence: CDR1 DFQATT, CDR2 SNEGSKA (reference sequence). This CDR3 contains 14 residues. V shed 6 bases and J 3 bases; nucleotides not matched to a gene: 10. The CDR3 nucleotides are TGCAGTGCCTTTTCCAGGGGGAGGGACACTGAAGCTTTCTTT. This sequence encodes CSAFSRGRDTEAFF.

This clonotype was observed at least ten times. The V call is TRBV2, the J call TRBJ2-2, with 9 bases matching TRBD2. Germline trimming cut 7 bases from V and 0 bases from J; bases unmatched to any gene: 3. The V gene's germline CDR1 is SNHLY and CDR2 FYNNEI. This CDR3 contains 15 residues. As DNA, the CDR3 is TGTGCCAGCAATCTAGCGGGGTCGAACACCGGGGAGCTGTTTTTT. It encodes CASNLAGSNTGELFF.

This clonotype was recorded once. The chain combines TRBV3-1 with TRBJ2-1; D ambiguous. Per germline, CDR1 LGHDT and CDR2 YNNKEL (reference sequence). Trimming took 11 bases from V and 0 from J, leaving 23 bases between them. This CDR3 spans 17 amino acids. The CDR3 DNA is TGTGCCTCCACCAACCACGACTCCGCCCGCTCCTACAATGAGCAGTTCTTC. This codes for CASTNHDSARSYNEQFF.

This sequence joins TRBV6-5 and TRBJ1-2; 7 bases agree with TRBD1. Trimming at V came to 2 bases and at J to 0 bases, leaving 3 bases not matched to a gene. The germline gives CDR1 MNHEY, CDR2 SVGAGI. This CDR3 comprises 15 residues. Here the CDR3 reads CASSYQGQPNYGYTF. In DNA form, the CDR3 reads TGTGCCAGCAGTTACCAGGGACAGCCTAACTATGGCTACACCTTC.

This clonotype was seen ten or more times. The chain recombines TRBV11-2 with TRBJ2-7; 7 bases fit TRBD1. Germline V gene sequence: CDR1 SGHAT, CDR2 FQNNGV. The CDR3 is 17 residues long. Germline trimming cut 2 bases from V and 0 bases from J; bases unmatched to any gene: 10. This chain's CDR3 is CASSLSSTGTASYEQYF. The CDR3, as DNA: TGTGCCAGCAGCTTATCCTCCACCGGGACAGCCTCCTACGAGCAGTACTTC.

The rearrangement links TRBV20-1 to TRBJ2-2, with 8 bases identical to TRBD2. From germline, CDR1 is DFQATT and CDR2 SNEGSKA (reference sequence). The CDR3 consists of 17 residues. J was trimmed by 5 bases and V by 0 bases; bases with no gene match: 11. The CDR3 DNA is TGCAGTGCTAGAGATCGATTAGCGGGAACTCGGACCGGGGAGCTGTTTTTT. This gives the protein CSARDRLAGTRTGELFF.

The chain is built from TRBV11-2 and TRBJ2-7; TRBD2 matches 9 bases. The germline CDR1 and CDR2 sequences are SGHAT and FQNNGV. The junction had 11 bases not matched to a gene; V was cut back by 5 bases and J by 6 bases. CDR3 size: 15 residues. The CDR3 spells CASSPQAGGLVEQYF. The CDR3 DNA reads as TGTGCCAGCAGCCCTCAAGCGGGAGGATTGGTCGAGCAGTACTTC.

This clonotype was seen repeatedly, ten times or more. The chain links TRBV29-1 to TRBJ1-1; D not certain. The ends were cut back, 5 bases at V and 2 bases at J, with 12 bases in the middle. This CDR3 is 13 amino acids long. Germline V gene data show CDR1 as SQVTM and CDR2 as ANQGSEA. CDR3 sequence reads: CSVRGTPNTEAFF. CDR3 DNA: TGCAGCGTTCGGGGAACACCAAACACTGAAGCTTTCTTT. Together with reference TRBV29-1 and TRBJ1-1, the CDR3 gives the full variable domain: SAVISQKPSRDICQRGTSLTIQCQVDSQVTMMFWYRQQPGQSLTLIATANQGSEATYESGFVIDKFPISRPNLTFSTLTVSNMSPEDSSIYLCSVRGTPNTEAFFGQGTRLTVV.

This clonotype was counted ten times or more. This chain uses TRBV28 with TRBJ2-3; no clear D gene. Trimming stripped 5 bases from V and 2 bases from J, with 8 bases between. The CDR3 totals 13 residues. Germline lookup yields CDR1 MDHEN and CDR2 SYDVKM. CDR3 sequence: CASSQPNTDTQYF. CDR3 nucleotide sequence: TGTGCCAGCAGTCAGCCTAACACAGATACGCAGTATTTT.

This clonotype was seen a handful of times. The DNA for the CDR3 is TGCAGTGCTAAAGACCGGACTGGGTCCTACAATGAGCAGTTCTTC. It codes for CSAKDRTGSYNEQFF. V usage is TRBV20-1 and J usage is TRBJ2-1; tentatively, D is TRBD2 (5 bases). The germline V and J ends were trimmed by 4 bases and 1 base, with 14 bases remaining between them. The CDR3 has 15 residues. Germline CDR1 reads DFQATT; CDR2 reads SNEGSKA (reference sequence).

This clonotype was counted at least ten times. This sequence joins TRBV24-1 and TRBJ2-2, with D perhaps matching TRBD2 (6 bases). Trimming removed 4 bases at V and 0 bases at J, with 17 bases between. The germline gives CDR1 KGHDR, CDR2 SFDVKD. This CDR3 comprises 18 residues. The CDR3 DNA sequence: TGTGCCACCAGTGACCACCCCCTCGGGGGACCGAACACCGGGGAGCTGTTTTTT. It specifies CATSDHPLGGPNTGELFF.

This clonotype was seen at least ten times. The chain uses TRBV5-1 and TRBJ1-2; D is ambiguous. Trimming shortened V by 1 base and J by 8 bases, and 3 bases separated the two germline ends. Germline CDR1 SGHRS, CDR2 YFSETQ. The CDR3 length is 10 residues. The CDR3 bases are TGCGCCAGCAGCTTGAAGGGCTACACCTTC. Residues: CASSLKGYTF. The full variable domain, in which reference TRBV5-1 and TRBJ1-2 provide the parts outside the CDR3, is KAGVTQTPRYLIKTRGQQVTLSCSPISGHRSVSWYQQTPGQGLQFLFEYFSETQRNKGNFPGRFSGRQFSNSRSEMNVSTLELGDSALYLCASSLKGYTFGSGTRLTVV.

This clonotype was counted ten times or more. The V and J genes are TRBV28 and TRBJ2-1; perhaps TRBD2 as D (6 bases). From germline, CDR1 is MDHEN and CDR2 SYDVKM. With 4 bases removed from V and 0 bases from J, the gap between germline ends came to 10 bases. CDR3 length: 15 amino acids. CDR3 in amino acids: CASSSRLVSYNEQFF. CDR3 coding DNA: TGTGCCAGCAGTTCAAGACTAGTCTCCTACAATGAGCAGTTCTTC. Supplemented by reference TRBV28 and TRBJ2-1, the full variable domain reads DVKVTQSSRYLVKRTGEKVFLECVQDMDHENMFWYRQDPGLGLRLIYFSYDVKMKEKGDIPEGYSVSREKKERFSLILESASTNQTSMYLCASSSRLVSYNEQFFGPGTRLTVL.

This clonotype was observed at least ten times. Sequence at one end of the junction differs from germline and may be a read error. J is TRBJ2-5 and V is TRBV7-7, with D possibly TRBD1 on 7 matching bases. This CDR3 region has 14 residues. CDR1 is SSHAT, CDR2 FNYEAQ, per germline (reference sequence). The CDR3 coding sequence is TGTGCTAGCAGCTCTTTGGAGGGGGCCAAGACCCAGTACTTC. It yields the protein CASSSLEGAKTQYF.

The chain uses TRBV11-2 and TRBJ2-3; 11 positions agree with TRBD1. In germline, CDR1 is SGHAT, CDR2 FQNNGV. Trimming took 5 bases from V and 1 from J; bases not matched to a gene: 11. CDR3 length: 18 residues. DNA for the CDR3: TGTGCCAGCAGCCTTGGACAGGGGGCTTTTGGGGGCACAGATACGCAGTATTTT. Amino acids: CASSLGQGAFGGTDTQYF.

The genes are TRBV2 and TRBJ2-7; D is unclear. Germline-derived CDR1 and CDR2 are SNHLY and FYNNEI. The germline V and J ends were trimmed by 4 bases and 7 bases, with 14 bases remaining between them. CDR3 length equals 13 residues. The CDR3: CASSVRGLGEQYF. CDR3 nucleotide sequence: TGTGCCAGCAGTGTTAGAGGTTTGGGTGAGCAGTACTTC.

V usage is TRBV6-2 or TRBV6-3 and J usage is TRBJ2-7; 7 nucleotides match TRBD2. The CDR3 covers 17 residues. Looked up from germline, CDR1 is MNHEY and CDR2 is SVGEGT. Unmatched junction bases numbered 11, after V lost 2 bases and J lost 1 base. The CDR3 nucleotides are TGTGCCAGCAGTTACCCCTCGAGCTCCGGGAGGTCCTACGAGCAGTACTTC. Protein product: CASSYPSSSGRSYEQYF.

CDR3 region: CASSRGQGRDTEAFF. The CDR3 region has the DNA TGTGCCAGCAGCCGAGGACAGGGGAGAGACACTGAAGCTTTCTTT. J is TRBJ1-1 and V is TRBV7-9, with TRBD1 matching over 9 bases. The CDR3 contains 15 residues. V lost 5 bases and J lost 3; bases outside the gene matches: 7. Germline V lookup: CDR1 SEHNR, CDR2 FQNEAQ (reference sequence).